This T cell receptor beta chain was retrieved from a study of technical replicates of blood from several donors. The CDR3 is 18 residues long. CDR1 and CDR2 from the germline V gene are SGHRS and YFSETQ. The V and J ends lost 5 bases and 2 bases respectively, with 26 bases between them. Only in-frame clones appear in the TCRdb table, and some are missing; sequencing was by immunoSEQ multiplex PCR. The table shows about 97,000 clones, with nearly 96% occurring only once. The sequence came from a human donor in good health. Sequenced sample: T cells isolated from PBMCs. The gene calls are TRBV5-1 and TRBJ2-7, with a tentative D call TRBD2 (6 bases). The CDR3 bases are TGCGCCAGCAGTCAACCCCAGGGAGGTGTCCCGGGGCCCTACGAGCAGTACTTC. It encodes CASSQPQGGVPGPYEQYF.